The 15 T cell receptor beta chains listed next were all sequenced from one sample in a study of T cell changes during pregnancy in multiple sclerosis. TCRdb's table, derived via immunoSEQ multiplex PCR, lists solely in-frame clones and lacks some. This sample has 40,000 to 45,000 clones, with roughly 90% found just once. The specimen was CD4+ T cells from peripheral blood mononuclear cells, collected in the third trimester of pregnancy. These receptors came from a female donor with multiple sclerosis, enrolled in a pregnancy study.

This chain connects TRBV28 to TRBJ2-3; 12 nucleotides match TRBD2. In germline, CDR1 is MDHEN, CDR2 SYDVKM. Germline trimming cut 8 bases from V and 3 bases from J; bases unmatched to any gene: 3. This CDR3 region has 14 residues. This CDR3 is CASHLAGGTDTQYF. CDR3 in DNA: TGTGCCAGCCATCTAGCGGGAGGGACAGATACGCAGTATTTT.

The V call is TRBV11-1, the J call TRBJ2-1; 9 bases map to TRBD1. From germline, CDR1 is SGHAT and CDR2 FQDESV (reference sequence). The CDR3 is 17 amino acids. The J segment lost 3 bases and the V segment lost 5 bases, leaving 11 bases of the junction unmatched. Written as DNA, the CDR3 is TGTGCCAGCAGCGCGTCACAGGGGGCGGGGGTCTACAATGAGCAGTTCTTC. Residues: CASSASQGAGVYNEQFF. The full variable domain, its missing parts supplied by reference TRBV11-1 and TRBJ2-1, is EAEVAQSPRYKITEKSQAVAFWCDPISGHATLYWYRQILGQGPELLVQFQDESVVDDSQLPKDRFSAERLKGVDSTLKIQPAELGDSAMYLCASSASQGAGVYNEQFFGPGTRLTVL.

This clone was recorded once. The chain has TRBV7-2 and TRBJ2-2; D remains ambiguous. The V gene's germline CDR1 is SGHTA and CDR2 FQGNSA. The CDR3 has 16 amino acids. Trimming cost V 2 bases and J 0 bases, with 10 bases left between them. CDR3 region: CASSLFGPANTGELFF. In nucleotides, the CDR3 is TGTGCCAGCAGCTTATTTGGGCCCGCGAACACCGGGGAGCTGTTTTTT. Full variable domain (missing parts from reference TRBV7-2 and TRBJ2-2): GAGVSQSPSNKVTEKGKDVELRCDPISGHTALYWYRQSLGQGLEFLIYFQGNSAPDKSGLPSDRFSAERTGGSVSTLTIQRTQQEDSAVYLCASSLFGPANTGELFFGEGSRLTVL.

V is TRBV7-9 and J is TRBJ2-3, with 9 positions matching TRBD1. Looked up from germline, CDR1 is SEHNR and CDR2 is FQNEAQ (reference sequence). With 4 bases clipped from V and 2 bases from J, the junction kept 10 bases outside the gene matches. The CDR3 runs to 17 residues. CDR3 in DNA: TGTGCCAGCAGCTCATACTCGGGACAGGGCATCACAGATACGCAGTATTTT. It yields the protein CASSSYSGQGITDTQYF.

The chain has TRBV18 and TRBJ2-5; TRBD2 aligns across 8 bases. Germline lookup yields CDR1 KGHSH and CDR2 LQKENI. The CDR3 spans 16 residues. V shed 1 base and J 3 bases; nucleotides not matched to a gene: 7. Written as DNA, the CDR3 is TGTGCCAGCTCACCACAGAGCGGGAGAGGTGAAGAGACCCAGTACTTC. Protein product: CASSPQSGRGEETQYF.

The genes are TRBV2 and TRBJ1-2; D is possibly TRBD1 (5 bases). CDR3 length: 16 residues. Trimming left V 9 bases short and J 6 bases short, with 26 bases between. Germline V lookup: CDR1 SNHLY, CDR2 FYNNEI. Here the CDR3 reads CASLPGTRIWRDGYTF. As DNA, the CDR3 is TGTGCCAGTTTACCGGGGACCCGAATTTGGAGGGATGGCTACACCTTC.

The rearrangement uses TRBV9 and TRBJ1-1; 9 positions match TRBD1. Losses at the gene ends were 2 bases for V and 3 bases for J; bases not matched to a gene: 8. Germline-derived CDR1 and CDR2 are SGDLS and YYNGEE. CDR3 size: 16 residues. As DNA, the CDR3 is TGTGCCAGCAGCGTTGGGACAGGGAAGCGGGACACTGAAGCTTTCTTT. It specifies CASSVGTGKRDTEAFF.

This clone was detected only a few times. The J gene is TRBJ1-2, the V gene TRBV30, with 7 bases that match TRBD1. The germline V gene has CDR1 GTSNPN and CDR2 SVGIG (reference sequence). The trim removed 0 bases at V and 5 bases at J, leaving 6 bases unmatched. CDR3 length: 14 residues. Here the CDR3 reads CAWSVPTGLYGYTF. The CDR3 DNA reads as TGTGCCTGGAGTGTCCCGACAGGGTTATATGGCTACACCTTC.

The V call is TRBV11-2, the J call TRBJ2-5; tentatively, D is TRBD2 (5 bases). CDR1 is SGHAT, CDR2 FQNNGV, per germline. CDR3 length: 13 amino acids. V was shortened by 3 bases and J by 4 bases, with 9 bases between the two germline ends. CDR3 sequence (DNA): TGTGCCAGCAGCTTCTCCGAGGGAGAGACCCAGTACTTC. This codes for CASSFSEGETQYF.

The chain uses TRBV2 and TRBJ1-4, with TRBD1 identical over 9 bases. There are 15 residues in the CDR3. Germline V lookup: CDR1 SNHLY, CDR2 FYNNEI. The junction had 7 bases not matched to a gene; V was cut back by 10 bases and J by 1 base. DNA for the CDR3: TGTGCCAACCATGGACAGGGGAGAACTAATGAAAAACTGTTTTTT. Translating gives CANHGQGRTNEKLFF.

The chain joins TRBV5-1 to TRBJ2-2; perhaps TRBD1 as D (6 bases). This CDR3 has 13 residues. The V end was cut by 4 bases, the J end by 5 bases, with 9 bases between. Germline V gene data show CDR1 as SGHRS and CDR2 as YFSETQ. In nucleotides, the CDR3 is TGCGCCAGCAGCCTTACAGGGACCGGGGAGCTGTTTTTT. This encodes CASSLTGTGELFF.

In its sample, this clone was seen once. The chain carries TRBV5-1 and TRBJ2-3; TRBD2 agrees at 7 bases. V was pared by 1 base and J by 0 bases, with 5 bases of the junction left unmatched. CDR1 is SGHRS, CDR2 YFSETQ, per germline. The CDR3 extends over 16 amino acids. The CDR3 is CASSLPAGTSTDTQYF. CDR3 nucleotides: TGCGCCAGCAGCTTGCCAGCGGGAACTAGCACAGATACGCAGTATTTT.

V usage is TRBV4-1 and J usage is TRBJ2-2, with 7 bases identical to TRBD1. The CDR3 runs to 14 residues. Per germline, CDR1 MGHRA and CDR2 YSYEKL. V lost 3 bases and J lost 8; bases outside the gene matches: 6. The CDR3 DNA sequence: TGCGCCAGCAGCCACCTAGGGGGCAGGGGGGAGCTGTTTTTT. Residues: CASSHLGGRGELFF.

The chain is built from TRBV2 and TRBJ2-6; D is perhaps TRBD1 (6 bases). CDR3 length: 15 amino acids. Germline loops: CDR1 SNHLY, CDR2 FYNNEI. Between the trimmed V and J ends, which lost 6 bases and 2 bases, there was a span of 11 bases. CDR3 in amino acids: CASRNRVTGANVLTF. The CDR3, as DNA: TGTGCCAGCAGGAACAGGGTGACTGGGGCCAACGTCCTGACTTTC.

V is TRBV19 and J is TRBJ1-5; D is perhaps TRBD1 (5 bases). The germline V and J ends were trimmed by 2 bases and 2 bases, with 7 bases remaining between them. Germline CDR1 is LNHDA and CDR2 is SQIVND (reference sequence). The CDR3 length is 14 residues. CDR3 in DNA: TGTGCCAGTAGTATACAGGGTGGCAATCAGCCCCAGCATTTT. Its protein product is CASSIQGGNQPQHF.